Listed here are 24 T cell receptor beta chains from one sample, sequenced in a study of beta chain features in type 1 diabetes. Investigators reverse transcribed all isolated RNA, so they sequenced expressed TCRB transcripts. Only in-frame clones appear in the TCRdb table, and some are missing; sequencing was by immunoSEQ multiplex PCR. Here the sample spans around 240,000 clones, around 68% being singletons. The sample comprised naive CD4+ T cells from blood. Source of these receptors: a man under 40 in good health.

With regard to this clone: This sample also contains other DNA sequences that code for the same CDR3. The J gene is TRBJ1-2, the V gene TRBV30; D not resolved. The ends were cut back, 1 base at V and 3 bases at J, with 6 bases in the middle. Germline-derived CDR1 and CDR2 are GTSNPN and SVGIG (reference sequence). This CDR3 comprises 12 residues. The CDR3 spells CAWSEVDYGYTF. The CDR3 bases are TGTGCCTGGAGTGAGGTTGACTATGGCTACACCTTC.

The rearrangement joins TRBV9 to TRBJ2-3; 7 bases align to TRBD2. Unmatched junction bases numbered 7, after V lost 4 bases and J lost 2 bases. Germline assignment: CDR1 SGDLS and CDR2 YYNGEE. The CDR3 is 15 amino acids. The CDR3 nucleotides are TGTGCCAGCAGCTCCCTAGCGGACGTCACAGATACGCAGTATTTT. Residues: CASSSLADVTDTQYF.

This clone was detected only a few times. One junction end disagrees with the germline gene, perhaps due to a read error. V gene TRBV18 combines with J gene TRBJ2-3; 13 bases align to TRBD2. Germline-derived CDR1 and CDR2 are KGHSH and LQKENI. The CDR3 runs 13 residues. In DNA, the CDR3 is TGTGCCAGCTCACCGGGACTAGCGGGGTCCACGGATTTT. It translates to CASSPGLAGSTDF.

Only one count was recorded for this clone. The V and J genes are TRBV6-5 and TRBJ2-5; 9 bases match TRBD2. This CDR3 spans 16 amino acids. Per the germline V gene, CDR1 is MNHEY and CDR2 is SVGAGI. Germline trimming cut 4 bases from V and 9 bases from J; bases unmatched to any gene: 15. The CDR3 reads CASSFIAGEKVRSQYF. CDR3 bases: TGTGCCAGCAGTTTCATAGCGGGGGAGAAAGTAAGGTCCCAGTACTTC.

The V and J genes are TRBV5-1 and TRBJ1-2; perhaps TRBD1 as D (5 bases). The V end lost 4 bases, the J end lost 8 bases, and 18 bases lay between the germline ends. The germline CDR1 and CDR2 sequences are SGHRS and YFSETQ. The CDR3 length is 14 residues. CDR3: CASSPSFGAAGYTF. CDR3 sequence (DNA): TGCGCCAGCAGCCCGAGTTTTGGGGCCGCCGGCTACACCTTC. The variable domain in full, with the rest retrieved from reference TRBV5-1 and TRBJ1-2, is KAGVTQTPRYLIKTRGQQVTLSCSPISGHRSVSWYQQTPGQGLQFLFEYFSETQRNKGNFPGRFSGRQFSNSRSEMNVSTLELGDSALYLCASSPSFGAAGYTFGSGTRLTVV.

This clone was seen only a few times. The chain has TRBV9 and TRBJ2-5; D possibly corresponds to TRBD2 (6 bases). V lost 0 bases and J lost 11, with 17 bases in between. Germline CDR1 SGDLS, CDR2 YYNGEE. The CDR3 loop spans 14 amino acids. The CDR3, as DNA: TGTGCCAGCAGCGTAGAGGCAGGAGGGCAGCGGCAGTACTTC. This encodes CASSVEAGGQRQYF.

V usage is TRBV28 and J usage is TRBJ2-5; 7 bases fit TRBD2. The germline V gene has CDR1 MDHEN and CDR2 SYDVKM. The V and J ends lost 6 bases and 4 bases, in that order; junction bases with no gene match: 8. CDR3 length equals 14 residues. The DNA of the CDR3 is TGTGCCAGCAGCCTAAGCGGGATAGGAGAGACCCAGTACTTC. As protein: CASSLSGIGETQYF.

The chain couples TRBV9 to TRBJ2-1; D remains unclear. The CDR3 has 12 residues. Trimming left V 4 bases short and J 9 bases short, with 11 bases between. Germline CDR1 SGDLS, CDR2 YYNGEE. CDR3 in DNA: TGTGCCAGCAGCCAACCGATGGGTGAGCAGTTCTTC. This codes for CASSQPMGEQFF.

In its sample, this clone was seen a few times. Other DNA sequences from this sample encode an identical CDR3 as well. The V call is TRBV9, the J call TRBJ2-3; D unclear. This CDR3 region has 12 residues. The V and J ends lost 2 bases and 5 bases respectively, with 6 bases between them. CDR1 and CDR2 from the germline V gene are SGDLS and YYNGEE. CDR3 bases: TGTGCCAGCAGCGTGGGTGAAGATACGCAGTATTTT. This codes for CASSVGEDTQYF. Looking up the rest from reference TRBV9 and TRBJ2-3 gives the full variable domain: DSGVTQTPKHLITATGQRVTLRCSPRSGDLSVYWYQQSLDQGLQFLIQYYNGEERAKGNILERFSAQQFPDLHSELNLSSLELGDSALYFCASSVGEDTQYFGPGTRLTVL.

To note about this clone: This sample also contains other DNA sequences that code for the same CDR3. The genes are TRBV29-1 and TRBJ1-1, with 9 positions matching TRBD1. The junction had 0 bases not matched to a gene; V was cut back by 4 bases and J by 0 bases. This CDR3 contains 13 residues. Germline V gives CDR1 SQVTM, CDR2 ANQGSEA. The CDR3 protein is CSVGTGVNTEAFF. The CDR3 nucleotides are TGCAGCGTTGGGACAGGGGTGAACACTGAAGCTTTCTTT.

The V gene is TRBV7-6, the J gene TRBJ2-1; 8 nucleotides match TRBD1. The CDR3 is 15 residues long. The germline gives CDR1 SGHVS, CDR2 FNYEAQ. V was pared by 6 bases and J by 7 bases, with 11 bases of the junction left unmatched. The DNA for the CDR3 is TGTGCCAGCAGTAGGACAGGGACATTAGGGAATGAGCAGTTCTTC. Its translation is CASSRTGTLGNEQFF.

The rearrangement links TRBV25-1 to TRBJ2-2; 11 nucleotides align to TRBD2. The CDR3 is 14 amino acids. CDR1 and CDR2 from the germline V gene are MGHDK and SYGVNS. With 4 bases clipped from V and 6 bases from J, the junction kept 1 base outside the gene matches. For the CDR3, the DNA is TGTGCCAGCAGTGTTAGCGGGAGGGCCGGGGAGCTGTTTTTT. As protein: CASSVSGRAGELFF.

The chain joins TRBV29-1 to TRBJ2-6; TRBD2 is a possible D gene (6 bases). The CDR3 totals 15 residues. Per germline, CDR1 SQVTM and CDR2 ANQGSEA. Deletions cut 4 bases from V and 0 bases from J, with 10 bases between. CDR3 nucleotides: TGCAGCGTTGGGGGACTGTTCTCTGGGGCCAACGTCCTGACTTTC. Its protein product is CSVGGLFSGANVLTF. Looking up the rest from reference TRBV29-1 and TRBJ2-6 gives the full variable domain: SAVISQKPSRDICQRGTSLTIQCQVDSQVTMMFWYRQQPGQSLTLIATANQGSEATYESGFVIDKFPISRPNLTFSTLTVSNMSPEDSSIYLCSVGGLFSGANVLTFGAGSRLTVL.

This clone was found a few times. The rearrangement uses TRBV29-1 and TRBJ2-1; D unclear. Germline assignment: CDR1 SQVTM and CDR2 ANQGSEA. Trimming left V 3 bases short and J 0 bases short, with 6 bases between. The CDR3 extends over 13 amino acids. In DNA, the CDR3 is TGCAGCGTTGAGGCGAGCTCCTACAATGAGCAGTTCTTC. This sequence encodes CSVEASSYNEQFF.

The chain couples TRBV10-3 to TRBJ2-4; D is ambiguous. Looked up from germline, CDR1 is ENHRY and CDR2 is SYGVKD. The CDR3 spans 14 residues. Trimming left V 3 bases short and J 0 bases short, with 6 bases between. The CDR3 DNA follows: TGTGCCATCAGTGACACCGTAGCCAAAAACATTCAGTACTTC. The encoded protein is CAISDTVAKNIQYF.

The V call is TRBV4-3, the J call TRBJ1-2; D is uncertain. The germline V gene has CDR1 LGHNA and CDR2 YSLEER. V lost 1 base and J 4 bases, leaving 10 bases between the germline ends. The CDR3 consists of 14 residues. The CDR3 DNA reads TGCGCCAGCAGCCAAGTCGCAGGAACCTATGGCTACACCTTC. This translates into CASSQVAGTYGYTF.

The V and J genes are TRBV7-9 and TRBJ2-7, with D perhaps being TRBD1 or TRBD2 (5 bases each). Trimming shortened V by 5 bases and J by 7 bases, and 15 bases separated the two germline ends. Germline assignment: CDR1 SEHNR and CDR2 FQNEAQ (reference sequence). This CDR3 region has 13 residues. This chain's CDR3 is CASSRDTGSEQYF. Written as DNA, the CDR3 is TGTGCCAGCAGCCGGGATACAGGTTCTGAGCAGTACTTC.

DNA of the CDR3: TGTGCCACCAGCAGAGAAGGACAATTCTCCTACAATGAGCAGTTCTTC. The encoded protein is CATSREGQFSYNEQFF. The chain has TRBV15 and TRBJ2-1, with a tentative D call TRBD1 (5 bases). The CDR3 runs to 16 residues. V was cut by 0 bases and J by 0 bases, with 9 bases left in between. The germline gives CDR1 LNHNV, CDR2 YYDKDF (reference sequence).

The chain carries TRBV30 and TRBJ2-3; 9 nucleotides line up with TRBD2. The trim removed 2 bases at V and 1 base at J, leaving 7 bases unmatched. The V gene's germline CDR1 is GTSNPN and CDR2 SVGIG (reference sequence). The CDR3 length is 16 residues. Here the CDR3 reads CAWSYYSGRRTDTQYF. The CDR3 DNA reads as TGTGCCTGGAGTTATTATAGCGGGAGACGCACAGATACGCAGTATTTT.

The CDR3 region has the DNA TGTGCCAGCAGCCCGAGTGGCGGGAGCTCCTACAATGAGCAGTTCTTC. Protein product: CASSPSGGSSYNEQFF. The chain joins TRBV7-2 to TRBJ2-1; TRBD2 agrees at 7 bases. CDR3 length: 16 amino acids. Germline V gene data show CDR1 as SGHTA and CDR2 as FQGNSA. V lost 5 bases to trimming and J lost 0 bases; unmatched junction nucleotides: 7. Complete variable domain (other parts from reference TRBV7-2 and TRBJ2-1): GAGVSQSPSNKVTEKGKDVELRCDPISGHTALYWYRQSLGQGLEFLIYFQGNSAPDKSGLPSDRFSAERTGGSVSTLTIQRTQQEDSAVYLCASSPSGGSSYNEQFFGPGTRLTVL.

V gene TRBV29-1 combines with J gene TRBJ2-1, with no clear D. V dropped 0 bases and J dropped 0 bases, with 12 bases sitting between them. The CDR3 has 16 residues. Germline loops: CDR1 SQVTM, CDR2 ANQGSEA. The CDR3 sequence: CSVEDQRPTSYNEQFF. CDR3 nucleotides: TGCAGCGTTGAAGATCAGCGCCCGACCTCCTACAATGAGCAGTTCTTC.

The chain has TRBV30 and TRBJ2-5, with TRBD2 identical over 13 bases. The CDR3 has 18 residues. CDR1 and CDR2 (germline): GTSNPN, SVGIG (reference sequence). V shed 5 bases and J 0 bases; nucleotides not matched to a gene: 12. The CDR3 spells CAWSPRLAGGKYQETQYF. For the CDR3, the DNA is TGTGCCTGGTCGCCTCGACTAGCGGGGGGCAAGTACCAAGAGACCCAGTACTTC.

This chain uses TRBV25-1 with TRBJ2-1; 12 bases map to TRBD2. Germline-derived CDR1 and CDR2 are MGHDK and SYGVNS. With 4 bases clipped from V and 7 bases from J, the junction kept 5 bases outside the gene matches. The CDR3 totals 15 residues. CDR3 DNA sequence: TGTGCCAGCAGTGCGGAGACTAGCGGGAGTAATGAGCAGTTCTTC. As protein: CASSAETSGSNEQFF.

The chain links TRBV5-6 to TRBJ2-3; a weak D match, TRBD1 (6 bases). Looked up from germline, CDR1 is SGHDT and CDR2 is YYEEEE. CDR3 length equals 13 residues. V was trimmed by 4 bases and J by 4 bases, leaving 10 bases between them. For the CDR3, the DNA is TGTGCCAGCAGCCCCCAGGGGTCAGATACGCAGTATTTT. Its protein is CASSPQGSDTQYF.